This TCR beta chain was profiled in a study of T cells in Graves' hyperthyroidism and ophthalmopathy. Study-wide context: Peripheral blood collection took place at initial diagnosis, before any treatment.

There are 14 residues in the CDR3. The junction had 4 bases not matched to a gene; V was cut back by 7 bases and J by 0 bases. This clonotype occurred many times. Its specificity is not known. Findings of the study overall: Ophthalmopathy got predicted by the model a median 6.5 months before its onset. In the analysis, a 13 V-J model separated ophthalmopathy from stable hyperthyroidism.

The authors took PBMCs from roughly 9.5 ml fresh peripheral blood. There were TCR beta CDR3 regions amplified from RNA transcripts. The TCR CDR3 was amplified in a first-round RT-PCR using the HTBI primer set. TCRdb reanalysed the multiplex PCR reads using MiXCR and keeps one entry per CDR3 protein. The table has some 510,000 distinct CDR3 sequences, around 20% seen once; the top ten hold less than 30%. Sequencing was performed on blood. This clonotype originated in a man aged 18 to 30 with Graves' hyperthyroidism. The rearrangement joins TRBV12-3 or TRBV12-4 to TRBJ2-5; TRBD1 agrees at 8 bases. The DNA of the CDR3 is TGTGCCAGCACAGGGGGCGGGTACCAAGAGACCCAGTACTTC. Protein sequence: CASTGGGYQETQYF.